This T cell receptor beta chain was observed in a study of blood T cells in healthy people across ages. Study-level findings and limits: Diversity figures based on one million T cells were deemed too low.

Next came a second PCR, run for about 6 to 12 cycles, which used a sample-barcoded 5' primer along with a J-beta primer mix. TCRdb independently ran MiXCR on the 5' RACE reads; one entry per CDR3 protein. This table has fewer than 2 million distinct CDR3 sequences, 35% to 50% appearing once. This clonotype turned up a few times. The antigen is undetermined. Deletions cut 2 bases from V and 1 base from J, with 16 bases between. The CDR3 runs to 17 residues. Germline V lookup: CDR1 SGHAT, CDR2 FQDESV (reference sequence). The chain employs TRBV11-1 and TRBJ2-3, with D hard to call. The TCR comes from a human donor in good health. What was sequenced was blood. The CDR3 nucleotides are TGTGCCAGCAGCTTAAAGCGTTTAGTGAGCGGCACAGATACGCAGTATTTT. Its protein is CASSLKRLVSGTDTQYF.